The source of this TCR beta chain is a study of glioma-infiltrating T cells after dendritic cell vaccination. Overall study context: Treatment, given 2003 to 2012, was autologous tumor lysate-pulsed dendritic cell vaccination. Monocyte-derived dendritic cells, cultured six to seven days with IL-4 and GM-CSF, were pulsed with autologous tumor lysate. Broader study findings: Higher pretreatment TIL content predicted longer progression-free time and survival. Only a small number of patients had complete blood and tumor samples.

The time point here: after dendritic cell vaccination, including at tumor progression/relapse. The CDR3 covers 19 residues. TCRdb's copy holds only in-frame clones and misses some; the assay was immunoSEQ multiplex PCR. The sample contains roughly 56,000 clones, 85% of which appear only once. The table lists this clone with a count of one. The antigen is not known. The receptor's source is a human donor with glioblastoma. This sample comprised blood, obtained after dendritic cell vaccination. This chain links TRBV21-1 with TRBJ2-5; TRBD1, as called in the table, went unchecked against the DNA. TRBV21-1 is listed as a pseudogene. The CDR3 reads CASSKINRASLRDQETQYF. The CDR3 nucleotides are TGTGCCAGCAGCAAAATTAACAGGGCCTCTCTAAGAGACCAAGAGACCCAGTACTTC.